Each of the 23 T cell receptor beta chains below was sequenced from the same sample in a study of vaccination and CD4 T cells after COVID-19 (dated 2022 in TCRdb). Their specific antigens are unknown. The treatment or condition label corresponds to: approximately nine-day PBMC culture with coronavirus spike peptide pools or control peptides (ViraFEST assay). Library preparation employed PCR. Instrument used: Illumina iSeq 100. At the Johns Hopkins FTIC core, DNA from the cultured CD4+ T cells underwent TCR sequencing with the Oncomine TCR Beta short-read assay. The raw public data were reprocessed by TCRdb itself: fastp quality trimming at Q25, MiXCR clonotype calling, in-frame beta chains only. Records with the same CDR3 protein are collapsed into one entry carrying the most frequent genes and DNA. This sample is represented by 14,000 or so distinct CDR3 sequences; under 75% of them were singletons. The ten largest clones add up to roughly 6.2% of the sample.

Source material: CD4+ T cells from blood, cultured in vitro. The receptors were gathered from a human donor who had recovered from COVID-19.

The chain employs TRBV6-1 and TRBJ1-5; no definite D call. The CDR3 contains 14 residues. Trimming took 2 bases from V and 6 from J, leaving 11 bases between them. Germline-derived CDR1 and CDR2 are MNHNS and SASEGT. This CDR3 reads CASSETGQFQPQHF. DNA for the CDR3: TGTGCCAGCAGTGAAACTGGGCAATTTCAGCCCCAGCATTTT.

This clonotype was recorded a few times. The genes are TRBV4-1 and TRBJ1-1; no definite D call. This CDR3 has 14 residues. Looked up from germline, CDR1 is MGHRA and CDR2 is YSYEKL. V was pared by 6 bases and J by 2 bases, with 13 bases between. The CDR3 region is CASRLDVANTEAFF. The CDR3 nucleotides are TGCGCCAGCAGACTTGACGTGGCCAACACTGAAGCTTTCTTT.

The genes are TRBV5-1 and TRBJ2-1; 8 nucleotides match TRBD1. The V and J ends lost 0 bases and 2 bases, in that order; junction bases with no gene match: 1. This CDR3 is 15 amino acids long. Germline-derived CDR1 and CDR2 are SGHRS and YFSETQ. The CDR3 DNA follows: TGCGCCAGCAGCTTGGGGACAGGGCCCTACAATGAGCAGTTCTTC. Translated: CASSLGTGPYNEQFF.

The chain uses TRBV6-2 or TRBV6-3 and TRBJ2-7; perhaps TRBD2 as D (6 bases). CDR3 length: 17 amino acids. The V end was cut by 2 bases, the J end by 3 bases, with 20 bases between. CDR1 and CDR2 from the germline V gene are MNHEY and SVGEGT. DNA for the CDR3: TGTGCCAGCAGTTACGAGACGGTCGTGGGAGGAAACTACGAGCAGTACTTC. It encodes CASSYETVVGGNYEQYF.

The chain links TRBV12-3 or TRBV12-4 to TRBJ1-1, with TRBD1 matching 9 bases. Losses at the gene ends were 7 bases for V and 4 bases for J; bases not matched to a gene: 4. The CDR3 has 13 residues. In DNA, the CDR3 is TGTGCCAGCACTATACAGGGGGCCACTGAAGCTTTCTTT. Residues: CASTIQGATEAFF.

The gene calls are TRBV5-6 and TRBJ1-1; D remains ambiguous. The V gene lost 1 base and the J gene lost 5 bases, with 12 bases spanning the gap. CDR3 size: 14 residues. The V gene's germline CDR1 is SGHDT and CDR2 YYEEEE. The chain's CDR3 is CASSLFGGITEAFF. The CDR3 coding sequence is TGTGCCAGCAGCTTGTTCGGCGGGATTACTGAAGCTTTCTTT.

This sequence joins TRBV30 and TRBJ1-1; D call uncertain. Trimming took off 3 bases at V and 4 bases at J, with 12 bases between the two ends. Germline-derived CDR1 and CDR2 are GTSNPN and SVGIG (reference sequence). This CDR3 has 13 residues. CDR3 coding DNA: TGTGCCTGGAGGCTCGCTTGGGGCACTGAAGCTTTCTTT. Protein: CAWRLAWGTEAFF.

The CDR3 here is CASRAGTGIYGYTF. CDR3 nucleotide sequence: TGTGCCAGCAGAGCCGGGACAGGGATCTATGGCTACACCTTC. This sequence joins TRBV6-2 or TRBV6-3 and TRBJ1-2; 9 nucleotides agree with TRBD1. From germline, CDR1 is MNHEY and CDR2 SVGEGT. The CDR3 loop spans 14 amino acids. V trimming: 6 bases; J trimming: 4 bases; junction bases outside the gene matches: 6.

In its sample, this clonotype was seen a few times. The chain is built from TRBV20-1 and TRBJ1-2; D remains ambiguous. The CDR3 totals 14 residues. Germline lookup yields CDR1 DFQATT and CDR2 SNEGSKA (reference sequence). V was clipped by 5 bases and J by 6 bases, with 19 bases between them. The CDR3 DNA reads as TGCAGTGCTGTAATCCAGGCGTCGGGAAATGGCTACACCTTC. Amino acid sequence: CSAVIQASGNGYTF.

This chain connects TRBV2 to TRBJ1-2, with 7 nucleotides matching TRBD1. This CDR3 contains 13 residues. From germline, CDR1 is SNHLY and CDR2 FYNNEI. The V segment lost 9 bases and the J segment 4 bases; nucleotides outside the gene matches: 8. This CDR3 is CARIQGLAYGYTF. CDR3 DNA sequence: TGTGCCAGAATACAGGGGTTGGCCTATGGCTACACCTTC.

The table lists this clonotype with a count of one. CDR3 amino acids: CAIAKYGDNQPQHF. The DNA for the CDR3 is TGTGCCATAGCTAAGTACGGTGATAATCAGCCCCAGCATTTT. This rearrangement joins TRBV2 to TRBJ1-5; no clear D gene. The CDR3 extends over 14 amino acids. The germline V gene encodes CDR1 SNHLY and CDR2 FYNNEI. V was shortened by 10 bases and J by 4 bases, with 17 bases between the two germline ends. Full variable domain (rest looked up from reference TRBV2 and TRBJ1-5): EPEVTQTPSHQVTQMGQEVILRCVPISNHLYFYWYRQILGQKVEFLVSFYNNEISEKSEIFDDQFSVERPDGSNFTLKIRSTKLEDSAMYFCAIAKYGDNQPQHFGDGTRLSIL.

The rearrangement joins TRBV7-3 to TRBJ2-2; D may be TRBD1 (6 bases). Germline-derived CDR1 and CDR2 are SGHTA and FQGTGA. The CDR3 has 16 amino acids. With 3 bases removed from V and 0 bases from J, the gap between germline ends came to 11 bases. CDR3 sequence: CASSLGATANTGELFF. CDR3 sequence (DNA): TGTGCCAGCAGCTTGGGGGCTACAGCGAACACCGGGGAGCTGTTTTTT.

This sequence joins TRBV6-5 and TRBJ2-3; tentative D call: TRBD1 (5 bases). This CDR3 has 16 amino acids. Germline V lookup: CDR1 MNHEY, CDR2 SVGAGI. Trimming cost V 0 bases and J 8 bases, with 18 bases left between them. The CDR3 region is CASSYSTRGASVTQYF. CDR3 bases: TGTGCCAGCAGTTACTCAACAAGGGGCGCGTCGGTTACGCAGTATTTT.

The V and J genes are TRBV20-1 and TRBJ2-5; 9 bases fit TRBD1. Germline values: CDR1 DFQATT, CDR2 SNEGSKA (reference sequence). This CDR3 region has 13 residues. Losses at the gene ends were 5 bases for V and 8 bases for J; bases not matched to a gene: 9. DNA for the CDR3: TGCAGTGCTCCGGGACAGGGTGGAAAAACCCAGTACTTC. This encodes CSAPGQGGKTQYF.

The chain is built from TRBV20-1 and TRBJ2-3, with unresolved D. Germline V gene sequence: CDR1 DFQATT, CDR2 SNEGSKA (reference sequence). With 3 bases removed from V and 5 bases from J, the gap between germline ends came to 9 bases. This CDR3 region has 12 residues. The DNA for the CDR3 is TGCAGTGCTAGGGGAAGTGGAGATACGCAGTATTTT. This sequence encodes CSARGSGDTQYF.

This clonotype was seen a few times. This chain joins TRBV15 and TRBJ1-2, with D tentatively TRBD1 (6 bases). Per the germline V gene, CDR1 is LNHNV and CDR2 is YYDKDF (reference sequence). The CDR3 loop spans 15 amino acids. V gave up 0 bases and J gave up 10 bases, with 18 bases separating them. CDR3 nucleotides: TGTGCCACCAGCAGAGATTTCGGGGGCGTCAACTCCTACACCTTC. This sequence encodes CATSRDFGGVNSYTF.

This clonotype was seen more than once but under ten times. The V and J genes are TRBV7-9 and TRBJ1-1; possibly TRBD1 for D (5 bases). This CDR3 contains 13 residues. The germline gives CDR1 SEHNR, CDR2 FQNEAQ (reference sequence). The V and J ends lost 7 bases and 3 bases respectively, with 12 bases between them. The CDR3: CASNPQGDTEAFF. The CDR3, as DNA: TGTGCCAGCAACCCCCAAGGGGACACTGAAGCTTTCTTT.

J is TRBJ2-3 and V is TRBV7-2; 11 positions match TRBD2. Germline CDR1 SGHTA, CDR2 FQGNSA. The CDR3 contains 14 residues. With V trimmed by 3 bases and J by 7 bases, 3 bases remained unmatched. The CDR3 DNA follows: TGTGCCAGCAGCTTGGTAGCGGGAGGGCATACGCAGTATTTT. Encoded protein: CASSLVAGGHTQYF. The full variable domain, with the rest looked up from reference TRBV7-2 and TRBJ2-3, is GAGVSQSPSNKVTEKGKDVELRCDPISGHTALYWYRQSLGQGLEFLIYFQGNSAPDKSGLPSDRFSAERTGGSVSTLTIQRTQQEDSAVYLCASSLVAGGHTQYFGPGTRLTVL.

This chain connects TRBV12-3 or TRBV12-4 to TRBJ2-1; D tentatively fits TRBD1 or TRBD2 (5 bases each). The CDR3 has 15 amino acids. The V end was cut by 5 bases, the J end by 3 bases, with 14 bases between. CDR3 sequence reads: CASSPGPENYNEQFF. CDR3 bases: TGTGCCAGCAGTCCGGGACCGGAAAACTACAATGAGCAGTTCTTC.

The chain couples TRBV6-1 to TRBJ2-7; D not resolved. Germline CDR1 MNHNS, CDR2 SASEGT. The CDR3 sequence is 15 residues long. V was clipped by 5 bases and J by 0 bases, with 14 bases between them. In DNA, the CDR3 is TGTGCCAGCAGTACGCCGAGGAGTCTCTCCTACGAGCAGTACTTC. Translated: CASSTPRSLSYEQYF.

This chain's CDR3 is CASNLRAGTGYEQYF. In DNA, the CDR3 is TGTGCCAGCAACTTACGCGCCGGGACAGGGTACGAGCAGTACTTC. The chain links TRBV27 to TRBJ2-7; 9 nucleotides line up with TRBD1. This CDR3 comprises 15 residues. V shed 7 bases and J 4 bases; nucleotides not matched to a gene: 11. The germline V gene encodes CDR1 MNHEY and CDR2 SMNVEV (reference sequence).

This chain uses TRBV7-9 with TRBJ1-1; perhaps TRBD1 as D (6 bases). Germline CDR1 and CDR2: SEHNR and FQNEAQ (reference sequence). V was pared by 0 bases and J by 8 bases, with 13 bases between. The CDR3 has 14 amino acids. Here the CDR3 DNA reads TGTGCCAGCAGCTTAGCGGGGGCCGCTAGGGAAGCTTTCTTT. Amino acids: CASSLAGAAREAFF.

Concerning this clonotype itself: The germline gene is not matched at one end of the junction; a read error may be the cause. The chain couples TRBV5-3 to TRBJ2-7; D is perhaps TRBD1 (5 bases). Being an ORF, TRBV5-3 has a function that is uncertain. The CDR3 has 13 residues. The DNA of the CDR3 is TGTGCCAGCAGCTTGGCCAGGGAAGGCGAGCAGTACTTC. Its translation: CASSLAREGEQYF.